A single sample gave rise to the 2 T cell receptor beta chains below, sequenced in a study of T cells after yellow fever vaccination. MiXCR, applied by TCRdb to the 5' RACE reads, yields one record per CDR3 protein. The table has some 560,000 distinct CDR3 sequences, about 17% seen once. Sequencing used PBMCs, obtained 5 days after the first yellow fever vaccination. These receptors were taken from a young man who received the YFV17D yellow fever vaccine.

This clonotype occurred a few times. The chain joins TRBV29-1 to TRBJ2-3; D unclear. This CDR3 spans 13 amino acids. Germline V gives CDR1 SQVTM, CDR2 ANQGSEA. The germline V and J ends were trimmed by 4 bases and 2 bases, with 10 bases remaining between them. The CDR3 nucleotides read TGCAGCGTTGGCCTAGTCCTCACAGATACGCAGTATTTT. Translated, it gives CSVGLVLTDTQYF.

This clonotype was counted a few times. The chain has TRBV13 and TRBJ2-3; D is unresolved. CDR3 length: 14 residues. Germline CDR1 PRHDT, CDR2 FYEKMQ (reference sequence). V was pared by 5 bases and J by 8 bases, with 17 bases between. The CDR3 here is CASSPARAWGTQYF. CDR3 DNA sequence: TGTGCCAGCAGCCCGGCACGGGCCTGGGGTACGCAGTATTTT.